The entry below gives a single TCR beta chain sequence along with its context. A few counts support this clone. Its antigen remains unidentified. Per-base quality was not reported, and no clone a single base away is much larger than it. The sample is drawn from a study of blood T cell repertoires in COVID-19 (dated by TCRdb to 2018 to 2021). Study-level background: The collaborator samples originated in the United States, Italy and Spain and spanned the acute and convalescent phases of COVID-19. The prospective study material was composed of cDNA or gDNA derived from T cells, B-cell-depleted T cells, or PBMCs. Subjects who had been exposed to COVID-19, were actively infected with it, or had recovered from it provided the deeply sampled blood TCRbeta repertoires that made up the dataset. The repertoires were made available in a free public database intended to serve as a resource for research on the immune response to SARS-CoV-2. The samples were drawn from two sources: the first 160 participants of the ongoing ImmuneRACE study, and 950 to 1,500 subjects contributed by 6 global collaborators. Sample metadata almost always included a de-identified subject ID, COVID-19 status, age in years and sex. Where available, HLA class I and class II types were taken from metadata supplied by the sample provider and were not determined by assay-based typing.

TCRbeta CDR3 regions were amplified from genomic DNA using the immunoSEQ Assay, a bias-controlled multiplex PCR. Per the source publication's procedure: The number of nucleated cells in each sample was estimated by amplification of reference gene primers within the assay. To quantify the absolute abundance of each unique TCRbeta CDR3 rearrangement, sequence reads were collapsed and filtered. For each sample, productive Simpson clonality was calculated as the square root of Simpson's diversity index over productive rearrangements. TCRdb provides this immuneACCESS table in a form limited to in-frame rearrangements. Some clones are lacking; in checked studies, under half of them reflect an unresolved V gene, and why the rest are absent is not known. V, J and clone size are those of that table, while D and trimming were read from the DNA. Present in this sample are about 260,000 clones, 88% of which were seen just once. The top ten clones comprise around 11% of the sample.

The paper as a whole reports these results and caveats: The quantity of clinical and demographic metadata differed by source and by participant and was supplied without curation.

The CDR3, cysteine through phenylalanine, is 15 amino acids long. This entry keeps only the CDR3 DNA: 45 bases, framed from base 1. Cut back by 5 bases and 0 bases, the V and J ends lie 11 bases apart. The germline V gene gives CDR1 as MGHRA and CDR2 as YSYEKL. In Seattle, one collaborating source enrolled patients while the infection was active and tracked those patients longitudinally over the course of disease. Whole blood was collected in K2EDTA tubes by collaborating institutions according to the institutions' own protocols. For TCRbeta analysis, collaborators shipped samples in one of three forms: frozen whole blood, isolated PBMCs, or DNA extracted from either of those sample types.

The TCR comes from a young woman with COVID-19, enrolled during active disease. The sequenced sample consisted of peripheral blood. Rearrangement joined TRBV4-1 to TRBJ2-4, with no D gene named confidently. CDR3 protein: CASSIERLAKNIQYF. The DNA sequence reads TGCGCCAGCAGCATAGAGAGACTAGCCAAAAACATTCAGTACTTC.